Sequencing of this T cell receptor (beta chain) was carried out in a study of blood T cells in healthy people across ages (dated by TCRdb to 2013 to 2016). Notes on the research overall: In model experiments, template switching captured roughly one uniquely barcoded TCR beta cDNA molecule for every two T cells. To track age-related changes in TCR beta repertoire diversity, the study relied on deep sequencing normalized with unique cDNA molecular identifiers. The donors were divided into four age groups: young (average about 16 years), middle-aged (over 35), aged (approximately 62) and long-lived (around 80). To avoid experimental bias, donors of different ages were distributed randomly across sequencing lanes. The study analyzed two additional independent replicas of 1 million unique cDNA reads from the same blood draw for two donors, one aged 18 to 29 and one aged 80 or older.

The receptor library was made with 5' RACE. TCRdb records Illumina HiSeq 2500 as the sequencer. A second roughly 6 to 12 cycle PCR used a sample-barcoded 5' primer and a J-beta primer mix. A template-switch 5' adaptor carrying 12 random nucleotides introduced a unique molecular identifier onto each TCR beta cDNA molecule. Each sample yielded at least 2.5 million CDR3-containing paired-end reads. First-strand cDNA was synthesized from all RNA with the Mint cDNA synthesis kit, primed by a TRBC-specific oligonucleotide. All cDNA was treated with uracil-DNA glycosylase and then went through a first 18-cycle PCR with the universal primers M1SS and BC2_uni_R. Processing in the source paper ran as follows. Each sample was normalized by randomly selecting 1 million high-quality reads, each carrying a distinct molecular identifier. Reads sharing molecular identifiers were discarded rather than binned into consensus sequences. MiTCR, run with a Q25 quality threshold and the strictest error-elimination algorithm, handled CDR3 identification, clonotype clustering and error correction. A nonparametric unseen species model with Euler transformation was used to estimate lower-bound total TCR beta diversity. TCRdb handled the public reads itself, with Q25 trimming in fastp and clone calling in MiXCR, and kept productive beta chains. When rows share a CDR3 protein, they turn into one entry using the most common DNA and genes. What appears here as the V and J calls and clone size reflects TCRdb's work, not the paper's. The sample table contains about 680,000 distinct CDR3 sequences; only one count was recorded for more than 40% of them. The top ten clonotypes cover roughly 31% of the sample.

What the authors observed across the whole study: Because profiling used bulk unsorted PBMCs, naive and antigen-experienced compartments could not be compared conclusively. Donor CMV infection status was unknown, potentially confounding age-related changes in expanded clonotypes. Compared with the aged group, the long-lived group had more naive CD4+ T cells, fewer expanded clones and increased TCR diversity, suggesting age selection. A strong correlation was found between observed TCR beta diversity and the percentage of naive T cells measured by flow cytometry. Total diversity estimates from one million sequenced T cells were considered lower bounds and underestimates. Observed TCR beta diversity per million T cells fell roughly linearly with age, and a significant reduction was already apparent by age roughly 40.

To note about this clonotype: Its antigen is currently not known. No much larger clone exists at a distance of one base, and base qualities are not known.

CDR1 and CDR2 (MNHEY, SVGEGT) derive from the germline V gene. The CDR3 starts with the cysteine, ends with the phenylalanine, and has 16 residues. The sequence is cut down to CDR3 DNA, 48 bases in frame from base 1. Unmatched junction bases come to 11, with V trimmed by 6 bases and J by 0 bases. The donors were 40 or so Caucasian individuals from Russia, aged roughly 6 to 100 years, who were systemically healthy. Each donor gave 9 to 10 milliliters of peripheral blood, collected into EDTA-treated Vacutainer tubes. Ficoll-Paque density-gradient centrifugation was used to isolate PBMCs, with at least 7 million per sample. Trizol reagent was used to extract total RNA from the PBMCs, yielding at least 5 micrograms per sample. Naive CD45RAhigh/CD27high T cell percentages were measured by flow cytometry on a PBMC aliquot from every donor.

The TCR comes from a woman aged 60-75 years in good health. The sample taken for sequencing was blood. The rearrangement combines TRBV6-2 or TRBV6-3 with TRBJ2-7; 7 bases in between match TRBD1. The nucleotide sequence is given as TGTGCCAGCAGGGCCAGAGGGACAGTCAGCTCCTACGAGCAGTACTTC. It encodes CASRARGTVSSYEQYF.